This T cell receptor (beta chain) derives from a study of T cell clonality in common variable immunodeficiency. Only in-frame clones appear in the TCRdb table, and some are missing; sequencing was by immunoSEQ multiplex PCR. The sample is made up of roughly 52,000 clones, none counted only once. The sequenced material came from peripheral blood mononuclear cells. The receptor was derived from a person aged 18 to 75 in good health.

The sequenced CDR3 bases are TGTGCCAGTAGTACAGGGGGCGGCGCGGAGACC. Amino acids: CASSTGGGAET. The CDR3, in full, reads CASSTGGGAETQYF. The gene calls are TRBV19 and TRBJ2-5, with 8 nucleotides matching TRBD1. From the germline J gene comes the end of the CDR3, since the read stops 3 residues before it. Germline V gene sequence: CDR1 LNHDA, CDR2 SQIVND (reference sequence). The CDR3 extends over 14 amino acids. Trimming cost V 4 bases and J 5 bases; bases outside gene matches: 6.